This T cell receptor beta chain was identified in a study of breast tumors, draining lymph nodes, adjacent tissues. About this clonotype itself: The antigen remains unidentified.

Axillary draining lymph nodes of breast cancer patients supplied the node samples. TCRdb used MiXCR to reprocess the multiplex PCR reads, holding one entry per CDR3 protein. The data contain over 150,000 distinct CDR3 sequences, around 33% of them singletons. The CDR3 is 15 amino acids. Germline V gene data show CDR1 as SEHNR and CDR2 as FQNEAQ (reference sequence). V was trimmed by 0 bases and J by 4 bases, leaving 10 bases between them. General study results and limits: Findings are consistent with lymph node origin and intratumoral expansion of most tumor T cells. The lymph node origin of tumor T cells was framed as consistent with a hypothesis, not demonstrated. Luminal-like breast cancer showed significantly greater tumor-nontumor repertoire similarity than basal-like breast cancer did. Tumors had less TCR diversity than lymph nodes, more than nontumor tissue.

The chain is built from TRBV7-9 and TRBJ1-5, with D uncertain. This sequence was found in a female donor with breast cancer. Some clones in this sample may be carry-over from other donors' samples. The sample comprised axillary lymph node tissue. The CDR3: CASSLAGLVNQPQHF. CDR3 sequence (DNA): TGTGCCAGCAGCTTAGCAGGGCTGGTTAATCAGCCCCAGCATTTT.